Listed here are 19 T cell receptor beta chains from one sample, sequenced in a study of cytomegalovirus exposure and HLA in healthy donors. The PCR had 60 Vbeta and 13 Jbeta primers. TCRdb's table, derived via immunoSEQ multiplex PCR, lists solely in-frame clones and lacks some. This sample has approximately 140,000 clones, with roughly 90% found just once. What was sequenced was PBMCs. The receptors come from a woman in her thirties or forties in good health and CMV-seronegative.

The chain joins TRBV10-3 to TRBJ2-7, with TRBD2 as a possible D gene (6 bases). V lost 4 bases to trimming and J lost 1 base, with 14 bases between them. This CDR3 is built from 15 residues. From germline, CDR1 is ENHRY and CDR2 SYGVKD. CDR3 protein: CAISGSSEPSYEQYF. The DNA for the CDR3 is TGTGCCATCAGTGGGTCTAGCGAACCATCCTACGAGCAGTACTTC.

The J gene is TRBJ2-7, the V gene TRBV5-4; tentative D call: TRBD2 (5 bases). The V gene's germline CDR1 is SGHNT and CDR2 YYREEE (reference sequence). CDR3 length equals 19 residues. The V gene lost 4 bases and the J gene lost 3 bases, with 29 bases spanning the gap. The chain's CDR3 is CASSQKGLYGHLENYEQYF. The CDR3 region has the DNA TGTGCCAGCAGCCAAAAAGGACTTTACGGCCACTTGGAAAACTACGAGCAGTACTTC.

The V gene is TRBV11-3, the J gene TRBJ2-7; D gene unclear. The length of the CDR3 is 13 residues. V was cut by 1 base and J by 4 bases, with 8 bases left in between. In germline, CDR1 is SGHNT, CDR2 YENEEA. Here the CDR3 DNA reads TGTGCCAGCAGCTTAGCGCCGACATACGAGCAGTACTTC. Translating it yields CASSLAPTYEQYF.

The J gene is TRBJ1-1, the V gene TRBV6-6, with 7 positions matching TRBD1. CDR1 MNHNY and CDR2 SVGAGI come from the germline V gene (reference sequence). Trimming removed 4 bases from V and 1 base from J; junction bases left unmatched: 6. There are 15 residues in the CDR3. This chain's CDR3 is CASSSIQGRNTEAFF. The CDR3, as DNA: TGTGCCAGCAGTTCGATACAGGGGAGGAACACTGAAGCTTTCTTT.

The chain couples TRBV28 to TRBJ1-2, with D perhaps matching TRBD1 (5 bases). The germline gives CDR1 MDHEN, CDR2 SYDVKM. Trimming took off 6 bases at V and 4 bases at J, with 9 bases between the two ends. This CDR3 spans 12 amino acids. The CDR3 spells CASRTDSYGYTF. CDR3 nucleotides: TGTGCCAGCAGAACTGACAGCTATGGCTACACCTTC.

The chain recombines TRBV6-1 with TRBJ2-7; 11 bases fit TRBD2. CDR1 MNHNS and CDR2 SASEGT come from the germline V gene. V shed 6 bases and J 3 bases; nucleotides not matched to a gene: 7. The CDR3 sequence is 15 residues long. The CDR3 is CASRSGTSGIYEQYF. The CDR3 region has the DNA TGTGCCAGCAGGTCCGGGACTAGCGGAATCTACGAGCAGTACTTC.

The chain couples TRBV7-9 to TRBJ2-6; D not resolved. The germline CDR1 and CDR2 sequences are SEHNR and FQNEAQ (reference sequence). The CDR3 is 13 residues long. Trimming cost V 7 bases and J 4 bases, with 8 bases left between them. The CDR3 nucleotides are TGTGCCAGCACCGCGGTGGGGGCCAACGTCCTGACTTTC. The encoded protein is CASTAVGANVLTF. The complete variable domain, with remaining parts taken from reference TRBV7-9 and TRBJ2-6, reads DTGVSQNPRHKITKRGQNVTFRCDPISEHNRLYWYRQTLGQGPEFLTYFQNEAQLEKSRLLSDRFSAERPKGSFSTLEIQRTEQGDSAMYLCASTAVGANVLTFGAGSRLTVL.

The rearrangement links TRBV19 to TRBJ2-1; the match to TRBD2 covers 13 bases. This CDR3 has 19 amino acids. After removal of 4 bases from V and 7 bases from J, the junction contained 16 bases not matched to a gene. CDR1 LNHDA and CDR2 SQIVND come from the germline V gene (reference sequence). CDR3 bases: TGTGCCAGTAGTAAAGGGGGTGGGGGGGGACTAGCGGGATTGAATGAGCAGTTCTTC. Amino acids: CASSKGGGGGLAGLNEQFF.

V gene TRBV7-8 combines with J gene TRBJ2-7; a weak D match, TRBD2 (6 bases). Trimming left V 4 bases short and J 3 bases short, with 16 bases between. Germline V gene lookup returns CDR1 SGHVS and CDR2 FQNEAQ. This CDR3 comprises 15 residues. Written as DNA, the CDR3 is TGTGCCAGCAGCTCCCCTGGAGGGACCCGCTACGAGCAGTACTTC. Its protein is CASSSPGGTRYEQYF.

This clone was seen a single time. The rearrangement joins TRBV28 to TRBJ2-1; weak D call: TRBD2 (6 bases). Germline V gene lookup returns CDR1 MDHEN and CDR2 SYDVKM. V lost 5 bases and J lost 5, with 19 bases in between. This CDR3 comprises 16 residues. Here the CDR3 reads CASSLFGRGTDNEQFF. Here the CDR3 DNA reads TGTGCCAGCAGTCTTTTCGGGCGCGGGACGGACAATGAGCAGTTCTTC.

The chain carries TRBV9 and TRBJ2-7, with D tentatively TRBD2 (6 bases). CDR1 and CDR2 (germline): SGDLS, YYNGEE. The CDR3 is 12 amino acids. Trimming shortened V by 5 bases and J by 6 bases, and 12 bases separated the two germline ends. The CDR3 DNA reads TGTGCCAGCAGTTCCGGGGGAGGCGAGCAGTACTTC. It is translated as CASSSGGGEQYF.

The genes are TRBV15 and TRBJ1-2; D remains unclear. The V and J ends lost 5 bases and 7 bases respectively, with 14 bases between them. Germline lookup yields CDR1 LNHNV and CDR2 YYDKDF (reference sequence). This CDR3 is built from 13 residues. The CDR3 DNA sequence: TGTGCCACCAGCCCACGTACTCTCTCTGGCTACACCTTC. Its protein product is CATSPRTLSGYTF.

This rearrangement joins TRBV6-5 to TRBJ1-3; D is unclear. V dropped 8 bases and J dropped 0 bases, with 8 bases sitting between them. This CDR3 has 13 residues. Germline lookup yields CDR1 MNHEY and CDR2 SVGAGI. CDR3 sequence reads: CASGRSSGNTIYF. CDR3 in DNA: TGTGCCAGCGGCCGGAGCTCTGGAAACACCATATATTTT.

V gene TRBV7-9 combines with J gene TRBJ2-1; no firm D call. The CDR3 is 12 amino acids. V lost 1 base and J lost 10, with 8 bases in between. Per germline, CDR1 SEHNR and CDR2 FQNEAQ (reference sequence). The CDR3 nucleotides are TGTGCCAGCAGCTTAGGCGGTGGCGAGCAGTTCTTC. Its protein product is CASSLGGGEQFF. The whole variable domain, remainder taken from reference TRBV7-9 and TRBJ2-1, is DTGVSQNPRHKITKRGQNVTFRCDPISEHNRLYWYRQTLGQGPEFLTYFQNEAQLEKSRLLSDRFSAERPKGSFSTLEIQRTEQGDSAMYLCASSLGGGEQFFGPGTRLTVL.

This sequence joins TRBV2 and TRBJ2-3, with a weak D call TRBD2 (6 bases). Germline CDR1 reads SNHLY; CDR2 reads FYNNEI. The V end was cut by 5 bases, the J end by 2 bases, with 11 bases between. CDR3 size: 14 residues. CDR3 protein: CASSPRLDTDTQYF. The CDR3 coding sequence is TGTGCCAGCAGTCCTCGACTAGACACAGATACGCAGTATTTT.

This chain joins TRBV28 and TRBJ2-7; possible D gene TRBD2, 6 bases. Germline values: CDR1 MDHEN, CDR2 SYDVKM. V was pared by 7 bases and J by 2 bases, with 15 bases between. The CDR3 has 14 amino acids. This chain's CDR3 is CASKNSGGTYEQYF. CDR3 sequence (DNA): TGTGCCAGCAAAAACAGCGGCGGGACCTACGAGCAGTACTTC.

The chain has TRBV5-6 and TRBJ1-4; a possible D gene is TRBD1 (6 bases). Germline V gene lookup returns CDR1 SGHDT and CDR2 YYEEEE. This CDR3 contains 16 residues. With 0 bases removed from V and 9 bases from J, the gap between germline ends came to 18 bases. CDR3 in amino acids: CASSLVSPGEEKKLFF. The DNA for the CDR3 is TGTGCCAGCAGCTTGGTTTCCCCAGGGGAAGAGAAAAAACTGTTTTTT.

This chain uses TRBV4-1 with TRBJ1-1; D may be TRBD1 (5 bases). Trimming removed 8 bases at V and 2 bases at J, with 12 bases between. The germline V gene has CDR1 MGHRA and CDR2 YSYEKL. CDR3 length equals 13 residues. The CDR3 region has the DNA TGCGCCAGCTCCTGGACAAGAAACACTGAAGCTTTCTTT. Protein: CASSWTRNTEAFF.

The CDR3 loop is CASSDGESVEKLFF. CDR3 in DNA: TGCGCCAGCAGTGACGGAGAGAGTGTGGAAAAACTGTTTTTT. V is TRBV10-1 and J is TRBJ1-4; D not certain. CDR1 is WNHNN, CDR2 SYGVQD, per germline (reference sequence). The V end was cut by 3 bases, the J end by 8 bases, with 13 bases between. This CDR3 has 14 amino acids.